This T cell receptor beta chain was profiled in a study of Graves' ophthalmopathy and Graves' hyperthyroidism. In the study overall: The stable label applied to hyperthyroidism with no ophthalmopathy within 18 months of follow-up. General study results and limits: In separating ophthalmopathy from stable hyperthyroidism, a 13-signature model achieved about 90% sensitivity and approximately 81% specificity. Detected in blood as well were most expanded thyroid clonotypes with frequency above 0.001.

The authors amplified TCR beta CDR3 regions from RNA transcripts. The library came from an HTBI-primed first-round RT-PCR and a second-round multiplex PCR. TCRdb reprocessed the multiplex PCR reads via MiXCR and lists one record per CDR3 protein. This sample has over a million distinct CDR3 sequences, with about 40% found just once. Concerning this clonotype: What it binds is unknown.

Hyperthyroidism patients were newly diagnosed, under 2 months' duration, aged 18 to 65. The V end was cut by 3 bases, the J end by 6 bases, with 14 bases between. CDR1 is SGHTA, CDR2 FQGTGA, per germline. CDR3 length: 14 amino acids. The source material was peripheral blood or thyroid tissue (not recorded which). The source is an adult man with Graves' hyperthyroidism. The genes are TRBV7-3 and TRBJ1-2, with D unclear. The CDR3 DNA follows: TGTGCCAGCAGCTTTGATCACGATTCTGATGGCTACACCTTC. This encodes CASSFDHDSDGYTF.